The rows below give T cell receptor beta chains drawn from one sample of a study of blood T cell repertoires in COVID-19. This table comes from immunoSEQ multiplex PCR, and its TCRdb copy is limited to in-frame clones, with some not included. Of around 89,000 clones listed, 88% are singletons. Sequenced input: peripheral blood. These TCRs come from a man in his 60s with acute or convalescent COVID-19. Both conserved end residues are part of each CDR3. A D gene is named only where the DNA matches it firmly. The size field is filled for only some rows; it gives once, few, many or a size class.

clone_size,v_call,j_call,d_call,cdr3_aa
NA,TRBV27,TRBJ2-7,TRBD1,CASSITGVQIYEQYF
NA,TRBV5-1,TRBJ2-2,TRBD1,CASSPTGGADGELFF
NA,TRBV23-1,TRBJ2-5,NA,CASGGCLVGKETQYF
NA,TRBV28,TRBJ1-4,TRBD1,CASSSTGQAVEKLFF
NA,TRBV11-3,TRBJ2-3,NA,CASSPGGQVTDTQYF
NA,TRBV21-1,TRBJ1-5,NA,CASSKALRTPRRNQPQHF
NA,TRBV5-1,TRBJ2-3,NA,CASSLGTTPRDTQYF
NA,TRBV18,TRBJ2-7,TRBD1,CASSPGQGNSYEQYF
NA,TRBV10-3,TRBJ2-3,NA,CAITPGTKTDTQYF
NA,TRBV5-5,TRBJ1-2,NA,CASSIGVDGYGYTF
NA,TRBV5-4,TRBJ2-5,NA,CASSLGGGPGTQYF
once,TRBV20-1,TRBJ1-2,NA,CSAARGDGYTF
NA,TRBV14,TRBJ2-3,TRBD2,CASSQYYPPGGSVTDTQYF
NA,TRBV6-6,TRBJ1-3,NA,CASSLGANSGNTIYF
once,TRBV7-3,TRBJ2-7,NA,CASSSQGGGLYEQYF
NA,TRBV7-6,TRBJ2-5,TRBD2,CASSLGSRLAQETQYF
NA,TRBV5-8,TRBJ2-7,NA,CASSLERRTYEQYF
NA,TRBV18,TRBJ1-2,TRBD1,CASSPDRGDGYTF
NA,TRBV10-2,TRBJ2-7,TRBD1,CASSSGTGNYEQYF
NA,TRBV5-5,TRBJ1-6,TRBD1,CASSLMGTAIGNNSPLHF
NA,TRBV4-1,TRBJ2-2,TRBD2,CASSQESRLAGAWNTGELFF
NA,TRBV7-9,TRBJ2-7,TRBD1,CASSSPGQGIYEQYF
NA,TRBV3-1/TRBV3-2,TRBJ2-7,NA,CASSQTASGQYF
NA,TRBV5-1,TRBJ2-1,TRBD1,CASSELGTGGDEQFF
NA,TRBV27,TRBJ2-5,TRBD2,CASSSGLAGGQETQYF
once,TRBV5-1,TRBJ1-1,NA,CASRPSHRNTEAFF
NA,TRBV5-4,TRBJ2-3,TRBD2,CASSLAGSTDTQYF
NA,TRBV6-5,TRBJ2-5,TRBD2,CASIGTNYQETQYF
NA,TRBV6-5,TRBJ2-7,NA,CATEENSYEQYF
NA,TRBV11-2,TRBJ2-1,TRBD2,CASSVMTGLGTYNEQFF
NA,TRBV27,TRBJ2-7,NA,CASSLSGFEQYF
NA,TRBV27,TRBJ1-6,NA,CASSFQGSDSPLHF
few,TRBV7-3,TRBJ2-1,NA,CASSERKGVDEQFF
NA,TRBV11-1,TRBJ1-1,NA,CASSPRDLNTEAFF
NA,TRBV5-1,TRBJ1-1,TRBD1,CASSYGSTGLEAFF
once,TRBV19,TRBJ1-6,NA,CASSILAEDNSPLHF
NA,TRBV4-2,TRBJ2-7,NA,CASSQDPLVGTPSYEQYF
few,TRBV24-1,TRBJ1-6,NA,CATYAGGYNSPLHF
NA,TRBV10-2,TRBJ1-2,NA,CASSEKLITGPNYGYTF
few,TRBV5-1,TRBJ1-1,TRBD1,CASSLGGQGASEAFF
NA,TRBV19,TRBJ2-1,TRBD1,CASSTKTGTVSYNEQFF
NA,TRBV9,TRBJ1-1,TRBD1,CASSTSGGNTEAFF